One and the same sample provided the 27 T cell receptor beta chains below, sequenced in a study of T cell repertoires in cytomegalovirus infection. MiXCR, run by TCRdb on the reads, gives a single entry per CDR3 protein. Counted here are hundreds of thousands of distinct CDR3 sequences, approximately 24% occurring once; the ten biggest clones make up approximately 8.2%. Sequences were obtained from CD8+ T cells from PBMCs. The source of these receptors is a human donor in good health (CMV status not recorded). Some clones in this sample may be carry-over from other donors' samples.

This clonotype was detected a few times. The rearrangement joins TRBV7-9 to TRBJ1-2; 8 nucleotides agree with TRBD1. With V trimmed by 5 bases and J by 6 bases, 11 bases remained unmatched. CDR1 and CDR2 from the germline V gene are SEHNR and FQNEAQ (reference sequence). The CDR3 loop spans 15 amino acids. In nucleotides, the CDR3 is TGTGCCAGCAGCCAGCGCCAGGGGGCAGAGGATGGCTACACCTTC. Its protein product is CASSQRQGAEDGYTF.

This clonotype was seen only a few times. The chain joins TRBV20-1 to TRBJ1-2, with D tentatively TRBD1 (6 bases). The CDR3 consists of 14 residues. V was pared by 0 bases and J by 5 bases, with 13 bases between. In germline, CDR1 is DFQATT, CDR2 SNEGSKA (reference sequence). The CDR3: CSARETTGRYGYTF. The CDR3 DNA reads TGCAGTGCTAGAGAGACCACAGGGAGATATGGCTACACCTTC.

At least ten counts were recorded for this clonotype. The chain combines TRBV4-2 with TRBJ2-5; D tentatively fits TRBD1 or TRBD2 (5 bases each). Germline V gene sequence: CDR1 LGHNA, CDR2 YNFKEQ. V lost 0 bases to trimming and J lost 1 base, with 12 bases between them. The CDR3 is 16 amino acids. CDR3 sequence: CASSQDPGPPQETQYF. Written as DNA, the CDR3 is TGTGCCAGCAGCCAAGACCCGGGGCCACCCCAAGAGACCCAGTACTTC.

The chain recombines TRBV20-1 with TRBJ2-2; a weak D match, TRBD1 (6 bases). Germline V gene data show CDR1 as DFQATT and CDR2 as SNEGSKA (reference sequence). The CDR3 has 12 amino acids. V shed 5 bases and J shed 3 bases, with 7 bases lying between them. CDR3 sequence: CSASGDTGELFF. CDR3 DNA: TGCAGTGCTTCAGGGGACACCGGGGAGCTGTTTTTT.

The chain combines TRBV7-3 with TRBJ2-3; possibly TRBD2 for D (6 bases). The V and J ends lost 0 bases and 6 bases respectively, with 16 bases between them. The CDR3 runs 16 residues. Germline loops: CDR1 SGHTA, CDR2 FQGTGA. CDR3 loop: CASSLTGAGPGDTQYF. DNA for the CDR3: TGTGCCAGCAGCTTAACCGGGGCGGGGCCAGGGGATACGCAGTATTTT.

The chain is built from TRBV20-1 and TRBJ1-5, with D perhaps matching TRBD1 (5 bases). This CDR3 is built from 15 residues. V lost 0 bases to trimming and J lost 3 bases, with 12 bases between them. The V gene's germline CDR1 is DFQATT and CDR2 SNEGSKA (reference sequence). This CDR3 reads CSARDKGLLNQPQHF. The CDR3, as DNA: TGCAGTGCTAGAGATAAGGGGCTCCTCAATCAGCCCCAGCATTTT.

CDR3 nucleotides: TGTGCCAGCAGTTTATACCCCATCCATCAATCCTTTTCCAACACAAGCTCTGGGGCCAACGTCCTGACTTTC. This gives the protein CASSLYPIHQSFSNTSSGANVLTF. The V call is TRBV28, the J call TRBJ2-6; no reliable D call. The germline V gene encodes CDR1 MDHEN and CDR2 SYDVKM. V shed 1 base and J shed 0 bases, with 31 bases lying between them. The CDR3 totals 24 residues.

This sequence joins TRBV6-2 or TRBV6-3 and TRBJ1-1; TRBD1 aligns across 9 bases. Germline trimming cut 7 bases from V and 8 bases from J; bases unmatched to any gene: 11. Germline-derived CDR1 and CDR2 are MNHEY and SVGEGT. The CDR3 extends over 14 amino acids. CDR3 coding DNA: TGTGCCAGCATCCTACAGGGGGCTTTCTTCGAAGCTTTCTTT. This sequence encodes CASILQGAFFEAFF.

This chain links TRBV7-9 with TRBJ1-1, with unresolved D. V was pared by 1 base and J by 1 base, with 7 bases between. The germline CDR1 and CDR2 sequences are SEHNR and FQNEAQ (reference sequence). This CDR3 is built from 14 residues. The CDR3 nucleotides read TGTGCCAGCAGCTTAGGCTACTCGAACACTGAAGCTTTCTTT. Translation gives CASSLGYSNTEAFF.

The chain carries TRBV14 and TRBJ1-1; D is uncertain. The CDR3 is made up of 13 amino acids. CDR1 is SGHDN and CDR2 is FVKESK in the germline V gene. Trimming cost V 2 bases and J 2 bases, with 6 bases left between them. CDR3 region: CASSQWYNTEAFF. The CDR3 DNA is TGTGCCAGCAGCCAATGGTATAACACTGAAGCTTTCTTT.

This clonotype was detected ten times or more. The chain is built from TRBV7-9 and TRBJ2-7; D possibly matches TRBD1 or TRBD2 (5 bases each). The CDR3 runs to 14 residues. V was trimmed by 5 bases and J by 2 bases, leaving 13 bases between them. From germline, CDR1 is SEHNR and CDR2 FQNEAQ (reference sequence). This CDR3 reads CASSPQGTPYEQYV. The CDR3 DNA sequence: TGTGCCAGCAGCCCCCAAGGGACGCCCTACGAGCAGTACGTC.

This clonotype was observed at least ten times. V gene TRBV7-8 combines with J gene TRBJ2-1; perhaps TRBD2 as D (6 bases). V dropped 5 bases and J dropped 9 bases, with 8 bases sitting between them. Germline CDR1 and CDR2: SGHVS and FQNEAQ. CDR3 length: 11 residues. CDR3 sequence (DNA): TGTGCCAGCAGCCCAGCGGGTGAGCAGTTCTTC. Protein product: CASSPAGEQFF.

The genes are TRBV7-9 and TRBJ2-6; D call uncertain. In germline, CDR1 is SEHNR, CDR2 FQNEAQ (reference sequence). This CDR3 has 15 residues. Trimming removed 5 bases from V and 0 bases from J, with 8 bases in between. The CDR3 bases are TGTGCCAGCAGCACGCCACGCTCTGGGGCCAACGTCCTGACTTTC. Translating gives CASSTPRSGANVLTF.

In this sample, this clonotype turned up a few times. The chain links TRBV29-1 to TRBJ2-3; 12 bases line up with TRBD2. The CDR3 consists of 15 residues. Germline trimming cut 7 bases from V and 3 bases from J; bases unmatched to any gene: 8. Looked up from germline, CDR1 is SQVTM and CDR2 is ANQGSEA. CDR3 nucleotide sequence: TGCAGCGCTCACCTGACTAGCGGGGGAACAGATACGCAGTATTTT. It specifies CSAHLTSGGTDTQYF.

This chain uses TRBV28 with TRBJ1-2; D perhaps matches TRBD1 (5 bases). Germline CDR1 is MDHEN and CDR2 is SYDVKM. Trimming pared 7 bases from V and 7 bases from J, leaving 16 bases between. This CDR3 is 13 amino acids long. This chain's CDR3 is CASIPVGASGYTF. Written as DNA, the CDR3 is TGTGCCAGCATTCCCGTAGGGGCTAGTGGCTACACCTTC.

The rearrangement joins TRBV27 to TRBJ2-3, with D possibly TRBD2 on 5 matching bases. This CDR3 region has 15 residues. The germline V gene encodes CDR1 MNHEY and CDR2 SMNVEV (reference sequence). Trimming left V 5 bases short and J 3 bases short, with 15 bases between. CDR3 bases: TGTGCCAGCAGTCTACATAACTCGGGGACAGATACGCAGTATTTT. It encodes CASSLHNSGTDTQYF.

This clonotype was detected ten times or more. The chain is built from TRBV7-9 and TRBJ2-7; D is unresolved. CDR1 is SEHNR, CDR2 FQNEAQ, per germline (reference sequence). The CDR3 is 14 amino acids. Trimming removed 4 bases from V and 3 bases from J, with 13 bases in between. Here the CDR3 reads CASSSTRRVYEQYF. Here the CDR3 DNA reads TGTGCCAGCAGCTCGACCCGCCGAGTCTACGAGCAGTACTTC.

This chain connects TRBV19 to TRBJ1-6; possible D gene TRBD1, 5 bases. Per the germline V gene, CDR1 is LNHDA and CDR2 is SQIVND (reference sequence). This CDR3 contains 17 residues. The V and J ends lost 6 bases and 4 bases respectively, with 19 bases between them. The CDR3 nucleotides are TGTGCCAGTAGAGATCAAGGGACCGGGGCGTATAATTCACCCCTCCACTTT. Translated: CASRDQGTGAYNSPLHF.

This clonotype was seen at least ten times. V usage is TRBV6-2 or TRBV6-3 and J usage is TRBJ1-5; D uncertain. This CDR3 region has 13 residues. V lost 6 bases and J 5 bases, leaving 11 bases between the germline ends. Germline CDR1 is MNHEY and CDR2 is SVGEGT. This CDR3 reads CASSLEVYQPQHF. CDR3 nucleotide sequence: TGTGCCAGCAGCCTAGAGGTCTATCAGCCCCAGCATTTT.

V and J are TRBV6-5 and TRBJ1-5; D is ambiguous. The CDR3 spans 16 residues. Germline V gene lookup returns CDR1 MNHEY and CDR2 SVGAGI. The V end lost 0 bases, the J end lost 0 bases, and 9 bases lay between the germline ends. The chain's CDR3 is CASSYSKPFSNQPQHF. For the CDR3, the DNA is TGTGCCAGCAGTTACTCGAAACCATTTAGCAATCAGCCCCAGCATTTT.

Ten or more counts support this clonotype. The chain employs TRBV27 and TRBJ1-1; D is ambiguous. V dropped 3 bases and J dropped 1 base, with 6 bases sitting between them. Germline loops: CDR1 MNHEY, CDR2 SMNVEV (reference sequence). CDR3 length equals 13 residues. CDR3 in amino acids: CASSFRPNTEAFF. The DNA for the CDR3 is TGTGCCAGCAGTTTCAGACCGAACACTGAAGCTTTCTTT.

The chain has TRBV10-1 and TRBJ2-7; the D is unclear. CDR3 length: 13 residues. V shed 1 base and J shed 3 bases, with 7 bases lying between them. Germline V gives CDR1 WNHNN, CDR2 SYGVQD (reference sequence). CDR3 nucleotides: TGCGCCAGCAGTGAGTGGAAGGGCTACGAGCAGTACTTC. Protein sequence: CASSEWKGYEQYF.

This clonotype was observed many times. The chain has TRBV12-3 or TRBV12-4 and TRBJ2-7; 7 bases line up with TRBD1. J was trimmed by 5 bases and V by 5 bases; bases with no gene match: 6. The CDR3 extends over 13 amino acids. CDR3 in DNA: TGTGCCAGCAGTCAAGACAGGGTCCACGAGCAGTACTTC. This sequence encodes CASSQDRVHEQYF.

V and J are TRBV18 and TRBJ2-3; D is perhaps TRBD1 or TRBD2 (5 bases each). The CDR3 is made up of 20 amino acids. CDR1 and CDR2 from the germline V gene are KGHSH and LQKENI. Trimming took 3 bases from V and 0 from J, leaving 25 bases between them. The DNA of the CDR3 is TGTGCCAGCTCACCGGATGAGGGGTTGAGAACTGACCCTAGCACAGATACGCAGTATTTT. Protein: CASSPDEGLRTDPSTDTQYF.

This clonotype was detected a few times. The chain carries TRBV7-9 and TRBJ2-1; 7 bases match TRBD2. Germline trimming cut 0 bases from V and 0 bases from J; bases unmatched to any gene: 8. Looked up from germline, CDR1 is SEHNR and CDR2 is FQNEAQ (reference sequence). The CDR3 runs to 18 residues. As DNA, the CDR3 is TGTGCCAGCAGCTTAGCATACCCCGGGGGGACCTCCTACAATGAGCAGTTCTTC. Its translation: CASSLAYPGGTSYNEQFF.

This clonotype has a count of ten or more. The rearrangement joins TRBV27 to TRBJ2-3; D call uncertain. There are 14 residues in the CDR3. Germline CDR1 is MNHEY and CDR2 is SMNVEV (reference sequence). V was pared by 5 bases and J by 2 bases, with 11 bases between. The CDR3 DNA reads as TGTGCCAGCAGTACCGGCGGAACCACAGATACGCAGTATTTT. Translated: CASSTGGTTDTQYF.

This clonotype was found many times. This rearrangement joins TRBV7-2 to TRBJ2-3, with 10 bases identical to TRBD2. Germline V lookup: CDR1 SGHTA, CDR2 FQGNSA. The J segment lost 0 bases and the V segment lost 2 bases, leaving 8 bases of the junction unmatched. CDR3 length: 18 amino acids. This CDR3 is CASSLQLAGTSSTDTQYF. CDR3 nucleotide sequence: TGTGCCAGCAGCTTACAACTAGCGGGGACCTCTAGCACAGATACGCAGTATTTT. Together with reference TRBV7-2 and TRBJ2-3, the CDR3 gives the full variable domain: GAGVSQSPSNKVTEKGKDVELRCDPISGHTALYWYRQSLGQGLEFLIYFQGNSAPDKSGLPSDRFSAERTGGSVSTLTIQRTQQEDSAVYLCASSLQLAGTSSTDTQYFGPGTRLTVL.